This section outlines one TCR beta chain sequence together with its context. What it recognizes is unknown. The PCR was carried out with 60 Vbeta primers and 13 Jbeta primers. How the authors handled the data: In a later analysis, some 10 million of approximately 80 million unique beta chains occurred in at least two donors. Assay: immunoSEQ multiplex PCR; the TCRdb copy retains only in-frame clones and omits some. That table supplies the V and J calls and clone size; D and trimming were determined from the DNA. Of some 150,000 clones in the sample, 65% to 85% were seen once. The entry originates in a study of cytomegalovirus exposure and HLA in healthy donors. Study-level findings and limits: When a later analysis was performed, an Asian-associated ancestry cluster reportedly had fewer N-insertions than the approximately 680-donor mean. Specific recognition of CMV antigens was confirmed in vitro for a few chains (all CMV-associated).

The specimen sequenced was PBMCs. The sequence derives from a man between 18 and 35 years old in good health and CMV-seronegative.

In nucleotides, the CDR3 is TGTGCCAGTAGTATATTCTGGACAGACAATGAGCAGTTCTTC. It codes for CASSIFWTDNEQFF. V gene TRBV19 combines with J gene TRBJ2-1; D may be TRBD1 (6 bases). V dropped 2 bases and J dropped 5 bases, with 10 bases sitting between them. CDR1 is LNHDA, CDR2 SQIVND, per germline (reference sequence). The CDR3 is 14 amino acids.